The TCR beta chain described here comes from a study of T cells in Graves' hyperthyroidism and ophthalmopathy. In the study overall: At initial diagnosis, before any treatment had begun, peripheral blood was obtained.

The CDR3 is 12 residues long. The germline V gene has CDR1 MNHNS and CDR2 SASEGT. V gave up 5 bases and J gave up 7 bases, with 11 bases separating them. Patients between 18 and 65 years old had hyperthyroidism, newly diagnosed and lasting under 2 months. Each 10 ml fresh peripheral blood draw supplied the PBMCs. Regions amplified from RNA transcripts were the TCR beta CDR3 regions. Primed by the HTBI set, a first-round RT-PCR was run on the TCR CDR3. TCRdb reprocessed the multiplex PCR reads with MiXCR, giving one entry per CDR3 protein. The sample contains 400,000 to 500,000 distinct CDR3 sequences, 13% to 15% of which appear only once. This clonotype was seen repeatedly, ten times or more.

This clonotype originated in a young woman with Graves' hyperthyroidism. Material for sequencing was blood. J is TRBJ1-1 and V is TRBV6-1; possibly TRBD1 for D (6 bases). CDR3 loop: CASSNRAFEAFF. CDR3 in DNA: TGTGCCAGCAGTAACAGGGCTTTTGAAGCTTTCTTT.